This TCR beta chain stems from a study of cytomegalovirus exposure and HLA in healthy donors. V lost 3 bases, J lost 3 bases, and 6 bases stayed unmatched. This CDR3 is built from 16 residues. Germline CDR1 reads SGHRS; CDR2 reads YFSETQ. PCR was performed using 60 Vbeta and 13 Jbeta primers. Method: immunoSEQ multiplex PCR; TCRdb's copy keeps in-frame clones and lacks some. In the table there are more than 90,000 clones, around three quarters of which are singletons. This clone has a single count. Other DNA variants within this sample encode the same CDR3. The sample taken for sequencing was PBMCs. This TCR derives from a woman aged 18-35 years in good health and CMV-seropositive. The chain carries TRBV5-1 and TRBJ2-3; TRBD2 aligns across 11 bases. The CDR3 spells CASSSGTSGRTDTQYF. Here the CDR3 DNA reads TGCGCCAGCAGCTCGGGTACTAGCGGGAGAACAGATACGCAGTATTTT.